Given below is one T cell receptor (beta chain) in context. Its antigen is undetermined. This record comes from a study of high-grade serous ovarian cancer treatment subgroups. Overall study: Each sample yielded on average 7,494 unique TCR beta rearrangements from some 14,000 reads. Study results and limitations: Bulk tumor TCR sequencing gave no spatial information. TCR clonal relatedness correlated positively with neoantigen level. Repertoire similarity ranged roughly 0.1 to 0.85 between tumors of one patient.

V was shortened by 11 bases and J by 6 bases, with 16 bases between the two germline ends. The germline V gene has CDR1 SNHLY and CDR2 FYNNEI. The CDR3 runs to 12 residues. Clones were sequenced by immunoSEQ multiplex PCR, and TCRdb holds only the in-frame ones, with some missing. The sample has around 30,000 clones, about 86% seen once. The tumor samples were collected prior to definitive surgery or chemotherapy. Sequenced input: tumor tissue. The receptor was derived from a human donor with high-grade serous ovarian cancer. This chain joins TRBV2 and TRBJ1-1; tentative D call: TRBD1 (5 bases). CDR3 sequence reads: CALRLGDPEAFF. CDR3 in DNA: TGTGCCTTGAGGCTGGGGGATCCTGAAGCTTTCTTT.